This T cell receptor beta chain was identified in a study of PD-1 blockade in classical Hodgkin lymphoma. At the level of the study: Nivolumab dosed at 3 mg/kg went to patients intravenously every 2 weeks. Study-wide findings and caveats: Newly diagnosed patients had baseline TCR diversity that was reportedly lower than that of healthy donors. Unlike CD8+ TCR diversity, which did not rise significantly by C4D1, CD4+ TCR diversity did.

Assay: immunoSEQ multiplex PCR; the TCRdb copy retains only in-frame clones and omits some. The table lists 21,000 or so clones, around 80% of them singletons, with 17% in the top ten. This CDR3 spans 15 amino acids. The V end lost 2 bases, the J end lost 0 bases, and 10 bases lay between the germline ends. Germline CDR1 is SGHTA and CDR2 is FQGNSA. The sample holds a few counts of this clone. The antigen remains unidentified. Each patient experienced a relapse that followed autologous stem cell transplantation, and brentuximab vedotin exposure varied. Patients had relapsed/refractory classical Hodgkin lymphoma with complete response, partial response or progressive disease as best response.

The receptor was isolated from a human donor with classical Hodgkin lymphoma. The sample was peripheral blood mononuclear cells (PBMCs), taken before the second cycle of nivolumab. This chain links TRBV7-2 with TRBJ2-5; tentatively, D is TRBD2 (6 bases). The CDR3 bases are TGTGCCAGCAGCTTATCGGGAGTCCACCAAGAGACCCAGTACTTC. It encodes CASSLSGVHQETQYF.